This note documents a single T cell receptor (beta chain) sequence. The V gene's germline CDR1 is LNHNV and CDR2 YYDKDF (reference sequence). The CDR3 is 15 residues long. Unmatched junction bases numbered 4, after V lost 3 bases and J lost 6 bases. Method: immunoSEQ multiplex PCR; TCRdb's copy keeps in-frame clones and lacks some. The table has 55,000 to 70,000 clones, about four fifths seen once. These data are taken from a study of blood T cell repertoires in COVID-19. V usage is TRBV15 and J usage is TRBJ1-5; 11 bases are a match to TRBD1. This TCR was sampled from a woman at least 80 years old with acute or convalescent COVID-19. Sequenced: peripheral blood. Written as DNA, the CDR3 is TGTGCCACCAGCAGGGACAGGGGGCTGGGTCAGCCCCAGCATTTT. This sequence encodes CATSRDRGLGQPQHF.